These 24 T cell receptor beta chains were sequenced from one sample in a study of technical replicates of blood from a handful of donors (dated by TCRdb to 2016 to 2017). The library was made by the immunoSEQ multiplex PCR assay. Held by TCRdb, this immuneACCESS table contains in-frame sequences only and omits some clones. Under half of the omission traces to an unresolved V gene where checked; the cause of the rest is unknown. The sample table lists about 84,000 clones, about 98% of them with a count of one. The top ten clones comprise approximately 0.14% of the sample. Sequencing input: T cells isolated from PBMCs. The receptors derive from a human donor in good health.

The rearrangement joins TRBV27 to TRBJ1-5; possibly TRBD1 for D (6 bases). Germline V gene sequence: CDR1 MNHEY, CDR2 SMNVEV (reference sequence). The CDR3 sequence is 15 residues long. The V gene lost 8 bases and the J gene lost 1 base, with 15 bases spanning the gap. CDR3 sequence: CASRLEGVSNQPQHF. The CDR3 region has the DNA TGTGCCAGCCGCTTAGAGGGGGTAAGCAATCAGCCCCAGCATTTT.

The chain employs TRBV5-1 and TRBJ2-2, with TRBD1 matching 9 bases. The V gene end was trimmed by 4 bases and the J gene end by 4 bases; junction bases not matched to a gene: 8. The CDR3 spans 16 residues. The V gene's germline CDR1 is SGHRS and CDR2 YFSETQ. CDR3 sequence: CASSSNRGQVTGELFF. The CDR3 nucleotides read TGCGCCAGCAGCAGTAACAGGGGGCAGGTCACCGGGGAGCTGTTTTTT.

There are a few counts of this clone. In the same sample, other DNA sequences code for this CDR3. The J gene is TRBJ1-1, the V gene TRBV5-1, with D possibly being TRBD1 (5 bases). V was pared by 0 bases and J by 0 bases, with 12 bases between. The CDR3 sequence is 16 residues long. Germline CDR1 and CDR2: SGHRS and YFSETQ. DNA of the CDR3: TGCGCCAGCAGCTTGGGGTTCAGGGCTATGAACACTGAAGCTTTCTTT. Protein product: CASSLGFRAMNTEAFF.

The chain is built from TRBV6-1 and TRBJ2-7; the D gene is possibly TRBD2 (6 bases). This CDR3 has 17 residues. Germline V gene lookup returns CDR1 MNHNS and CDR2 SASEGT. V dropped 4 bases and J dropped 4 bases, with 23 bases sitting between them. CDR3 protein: CASSVIGLLAGQYEQYF. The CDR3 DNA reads TGTGCCAGCAGTGTAATCGGATTACTAGCAGGGCAGTACGAGCAGTACTTC.

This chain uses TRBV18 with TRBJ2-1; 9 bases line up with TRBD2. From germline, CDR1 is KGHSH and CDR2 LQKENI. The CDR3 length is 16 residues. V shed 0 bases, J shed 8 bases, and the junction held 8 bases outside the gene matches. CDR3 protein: CASSPPNSGGTDEQFF. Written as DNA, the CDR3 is TGTGCCAGCTCACCACCGAATAGCGGGGGCACGGATGAGCAGTTCTTC.

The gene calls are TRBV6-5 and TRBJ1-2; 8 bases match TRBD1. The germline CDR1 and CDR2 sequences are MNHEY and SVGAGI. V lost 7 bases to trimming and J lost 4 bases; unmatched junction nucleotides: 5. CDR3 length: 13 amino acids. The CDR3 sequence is CASTNRGGYGYTF. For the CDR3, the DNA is TGTGCCAGCACCAACAGGGGGGGCTATGGCTACACCTTC.

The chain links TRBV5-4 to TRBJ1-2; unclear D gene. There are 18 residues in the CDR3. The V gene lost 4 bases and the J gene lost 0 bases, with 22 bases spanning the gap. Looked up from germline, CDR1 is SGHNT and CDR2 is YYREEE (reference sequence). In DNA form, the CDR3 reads TGTGCCAGCAGCAACGCTAAACGGCAGACTCGTTCTAACTATGGCTACACCTTC. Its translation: CASSNAKRQTRSNYGYTF. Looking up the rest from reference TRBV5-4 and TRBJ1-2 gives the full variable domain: ETGVTQSPTHLIKTRGQQVTLRCSSQSGHNTVSWYQQALGQGPQFIFQYYREEENGRGNFPPRFSGLQFPNYSSELNVNALELDDSALYLCASSNAKRQTRSNYGYTFGSGTRLTVV.

The CDR3 sequence is CASSQIQETQYF. CDR3 nucleotide sequence: TGCGCCAGCAGCCAGATCCAAGAGACCCAGTACTTC. This chain joins TRBV5-1 and TRBJ2-5; D gene unclear. V was cut by 4 bases and J by 1 base, with 5 bases left in between. This CDR3 region has 12 residues. Looked up from germline, CDR1 is SGHRS and CDR2 is YFSETQ. The entire variable domain, with the rest obtained from reference TRBV5-1 and TRBJ2-5, is as follows: KAGVTQTPRYLIKTRGQQVTLSCSPISGHRSVSWYQQTPGQGLQFLFEYFSETQRNKGNFPGRFSGRQFSNSRSEMNVSTLELGDSALYLCASSQIQETQYFGPGTRLLVL.

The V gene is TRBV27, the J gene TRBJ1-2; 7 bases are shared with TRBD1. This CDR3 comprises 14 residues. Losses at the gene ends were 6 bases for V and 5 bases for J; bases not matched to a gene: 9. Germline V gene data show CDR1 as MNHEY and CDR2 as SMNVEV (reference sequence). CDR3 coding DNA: TGTGCCAGCAGATTGACAGGGTTTAATTATGGCTACACCTTC. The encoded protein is CASRLTGFNYGYTF.

In DNA, the CDR3 is TGCGCCAGCAGCATCGACTACTACGAGCAGTACTTC. Encoded protein: CASSIDYYEQYF. The V and J genes are TRBV5-1 and TRBJ2-7, with D perhaps TRBD2 (5 bases). The ends were cut back, 4 bases at V and 3 bases at J, with 8 bases in the middle. In germline, CDR1 is SGHRS, CDR2 YFSETQ. CDR3 length: 12 amino acids.

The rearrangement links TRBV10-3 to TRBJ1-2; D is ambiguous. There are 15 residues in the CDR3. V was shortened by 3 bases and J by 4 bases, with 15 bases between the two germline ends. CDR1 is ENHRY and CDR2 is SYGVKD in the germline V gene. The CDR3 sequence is CAISDLRTRGYGYTF. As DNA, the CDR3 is TGTGCCATCAGTGACCTCAGGACGCGGGGCTATGGCTACACCTTC.

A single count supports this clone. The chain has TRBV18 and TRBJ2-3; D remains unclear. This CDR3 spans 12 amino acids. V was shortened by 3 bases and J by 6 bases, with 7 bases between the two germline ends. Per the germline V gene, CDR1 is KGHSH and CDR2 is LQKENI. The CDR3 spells CASSPAVDTQYF. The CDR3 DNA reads TGTGCCAGCTCACCGGCCGTGGATACGCAGTATTTT.

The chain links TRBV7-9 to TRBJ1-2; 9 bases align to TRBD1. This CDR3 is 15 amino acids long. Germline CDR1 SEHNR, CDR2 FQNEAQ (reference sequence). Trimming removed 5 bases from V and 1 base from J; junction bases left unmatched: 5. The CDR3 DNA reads TGTGCCAGCAGCATAGGACAGGGGATTAACTATGGCTACACCTTC. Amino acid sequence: CASSIGQGINYGYTF.

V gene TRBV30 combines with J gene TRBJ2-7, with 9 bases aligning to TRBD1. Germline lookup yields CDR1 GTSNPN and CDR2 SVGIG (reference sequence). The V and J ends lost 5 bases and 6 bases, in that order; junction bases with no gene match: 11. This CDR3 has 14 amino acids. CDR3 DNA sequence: TGTGCCTGGGCGGTGGGGACAGGGAAGGTCGAGCAGTACTTC. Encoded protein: CAWAVGTGKVEQYF.

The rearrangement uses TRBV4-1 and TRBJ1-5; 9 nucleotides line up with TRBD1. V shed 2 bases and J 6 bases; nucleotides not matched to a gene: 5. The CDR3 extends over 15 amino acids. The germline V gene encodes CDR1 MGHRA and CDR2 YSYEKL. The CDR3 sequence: CASSQTGQGGQPQHF. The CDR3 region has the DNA TGCGCCAGCAGCCAAACGGGACAGGGTGGTCAGCCCCAGCATTTT.

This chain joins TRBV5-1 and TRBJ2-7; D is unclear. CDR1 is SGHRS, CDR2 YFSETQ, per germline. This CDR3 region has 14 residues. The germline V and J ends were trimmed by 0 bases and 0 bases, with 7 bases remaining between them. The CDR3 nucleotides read TGCGCCAGCAGCTTGGTTGTCAGCTCCTACGAGCAGTACTTC. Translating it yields CASSLVVSSYEQYF. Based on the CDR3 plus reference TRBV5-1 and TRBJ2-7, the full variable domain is KAGVTQTPRYLIKTRGQQVTLSCSPISGHRSVSWYQQTPGQGLQFLFEYFSETQRNKGNFPGRFSGRQFSNSRSEMNVSTLELGDSALYLCASSLVVSSYEQYFGPGTRLTVT.

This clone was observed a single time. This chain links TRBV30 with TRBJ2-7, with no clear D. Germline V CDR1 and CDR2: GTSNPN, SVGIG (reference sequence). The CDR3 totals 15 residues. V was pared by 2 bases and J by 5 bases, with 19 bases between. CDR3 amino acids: CAWSPPNSLVHEQYF. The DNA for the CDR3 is TGTGCCTGGAGTCCCCCAAACAGTCTGGTCCACGAGCAGTACTTC. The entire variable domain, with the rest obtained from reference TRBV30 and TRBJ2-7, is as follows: SQTIHQWPATLVQPVGSPLSLECTVEGTSNPNLYWYRQAAGRGLQLLFYSVGIGQISSEVPQNLSASRPQDRQFILSSKKLLLSDSGFYLCAWSPPNSLVHEQYFGPGTRLTVT.

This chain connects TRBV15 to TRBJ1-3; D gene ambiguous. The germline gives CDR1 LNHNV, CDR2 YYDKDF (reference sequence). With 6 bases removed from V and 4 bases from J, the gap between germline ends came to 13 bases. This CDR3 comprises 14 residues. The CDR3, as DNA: TGTGCCACCAGTGACCCCAGGTCCGGAAACACCATATATTTT. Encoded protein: CATSDPRSGNTIYF.

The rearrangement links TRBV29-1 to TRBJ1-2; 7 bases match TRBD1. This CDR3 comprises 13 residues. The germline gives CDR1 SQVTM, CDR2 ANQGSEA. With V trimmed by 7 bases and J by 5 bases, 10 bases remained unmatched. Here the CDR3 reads CSARDRGPYGYTF. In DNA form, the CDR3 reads TGCAGCGCACGGGACAGAGGGCCTTATGGCTACACCTTC.

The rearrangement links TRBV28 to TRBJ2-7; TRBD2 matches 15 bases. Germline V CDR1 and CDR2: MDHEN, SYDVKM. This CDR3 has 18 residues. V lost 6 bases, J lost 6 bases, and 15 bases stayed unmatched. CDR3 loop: CASSPYGLAGGPVSEQYF. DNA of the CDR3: TGTGCCAGCAGCCCATATGGACTAGCGGGAGGGCCAGTCTCCGAGCAGTACTTC.

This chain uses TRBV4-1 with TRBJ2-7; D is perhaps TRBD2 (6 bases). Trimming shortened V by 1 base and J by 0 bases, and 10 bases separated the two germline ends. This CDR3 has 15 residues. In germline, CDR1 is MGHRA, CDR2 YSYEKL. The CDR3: CASSQARRDSYEQYF. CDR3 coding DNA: TGCGCCAGCAGCCAAGCCCGGCGGGACTCCTACGAGCAGTACTTC.

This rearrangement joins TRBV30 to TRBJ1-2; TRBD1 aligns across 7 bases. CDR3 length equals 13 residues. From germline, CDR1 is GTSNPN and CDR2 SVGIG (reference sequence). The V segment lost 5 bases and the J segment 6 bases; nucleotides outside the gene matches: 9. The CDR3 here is CAWGRQGFDGYTF. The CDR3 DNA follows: TGTGCCTGGGGAAGACAGGGCTTCGATGGCTACACCTTC.

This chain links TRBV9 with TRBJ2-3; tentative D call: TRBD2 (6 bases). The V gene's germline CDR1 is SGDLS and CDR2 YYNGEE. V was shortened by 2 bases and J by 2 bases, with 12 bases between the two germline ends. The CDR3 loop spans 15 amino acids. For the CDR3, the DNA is TGTGCCAGCAGCGTCATAGCGGCGTCCACAGATACGCAGTATTTT. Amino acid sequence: CASSVIAASTDTQYF.

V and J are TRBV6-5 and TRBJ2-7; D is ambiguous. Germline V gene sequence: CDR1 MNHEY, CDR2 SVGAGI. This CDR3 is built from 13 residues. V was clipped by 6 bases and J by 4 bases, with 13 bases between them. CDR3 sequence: CASRIHERYEQYF. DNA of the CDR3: TGTGCCAGCAGGATTCACGAGCGATACGAGCAGTACTTC.